This T cell receptor (beta chain) is from a study of monozygotic twins with inflammatory bowel disease. Study-level points and caveats: There were differing immunosuppressive treatments, which may have added variability to patient repertoires.

Per-sample cDNA came from eight separate reactions. Template switching added UMIs carrying a 6-nucleotide sample barcode. TCRdb re-analyzed the 5' RACE reads; it lists each CDR3 protein once, without DNA. This repertoire includes approximately 300,000 distinct CDR3 sequences. CDR1 SGHRS and CDR2 YFSETQ come from the germline V gene. The CDR3 length is 15 residues. Concerning this clonotype itself: What it recognizes is unknown.

Sequencing was carried out using blood. The chain is built from TRBV5-1 and TRBJ1-2; TCRdb calls TRBD1, which cannot be checked without DNA. The receptor's source is a human donor with ulcerative colitis or Crohn's disease, or a healthy co-twin of an affected twin (not recorded which). CDR3 protein: CASSLGPTTGFGYTF.